Many counts were recorded for the clone carrying this T cell receptor beta chain. Its antigen remains unknown. This entry is derived from a study of T cells in Graves' hyperthyroidism and ophthalmopathy. RNA transcripts served as the template for amplifying TCR beta CDR3 regions. When the TCR CDR3 underwent first-round RT-PCR, the HTBI primer set was used. From the multiplex PCR reads, TCRdb called clonotypes with MiXCR, one entry per CDR3 protein. The sample shows a few hundred thousand distinct CDR3 sequences, 15% to 20% of them seen only once. Notes on the study in general: Appearing also in blood were most of the thyroid clonotypes expanded above 0.001.

Each person with ophthalmopathy scored at least 3 on the Clinical Activity Score, reached NOSPECS grade 4 or higher, and had been ill under 3 months. Researchers barred patients who had uncontrolled infection, other autoimmune disease, pregnancy or lactation. After removal of 1 base from V and 9 bases from J, the junction contained 6 bases not matched to a gene. The germline CDR1 and CDR2 sequences are SGHTA and FQGTGA. CDR3 length: 17 residues. This chain uses TRBV7-3 with TRBJ2-1, with 16 bases lining up with TRBD2. Sequencing was done on a sample of blood. This receptor was identified in a young man with Graves' ophthalmopathy. In DNA, the CDR3 is TGTGCCAGCAGCTTAATAGGGACTAGCGGGGGGGCCTCTGAGCAGTTCTTC. Amino acid sequence: CASSLIGTSGGASEQFF.